One and the same sample provided the 8 T cell receptor beta chains below, sequenced in a study of control samples from healthy donors and cancer patients. Some clones are missing from TCRdb's copy, which holds only in-frame ones; the method was immunoSEQ multiplex PCR. This repertoire includes roughly 190,000 clones. Input material: blood. These receptors originate from a woman aged 25 to 45 in good health.

The chain has TRBV25-1 and TRBJ1-4; 11 bases map to TRBD1. There are 15 residues in the CDR3. The V segment lost 3 bases and the J segment 8 bases; nucleotides outside the gene matches: 5. Germline V gives CDR1 MGHDK, CDR2 SYGVNS. The CDR3 sequence is CASSEWTGGSEKLFF. The CDR3 DNA sequence: TGTGCCAGCAGTGAGTGGACAGGGGGCTCCGAAAAACTGTTTTTT.

V is TRBV7-2 and J is TRBJ1-5; the D gene is possibly TRBD1 (6 bases). From germline, CDR1 is SGHTA and CDR2 FQGNSA. This CDR3 region has 12 residues. V gave up 6 bases and J gave up 6 bases, with 9 bases separating them. The CDR3: CASSPGVQPQHF. The DNA for the CDR3 is TGTGCCAGCAGTCCAGGGGTTCAGCCCCAGCATTTT.

This rearrangement joins TRBV28 to TRBJ2-7; 10 bases match TRBD1. Germline V lookup: CDR1 MDHEN, CDR2 SYDVKM. The CDR3 has 13 residues. V lost 7 bases to trimming and J lost 5 bases; unmatched junction nucleotides: 5. The CDR3 protein is CASKGQGPDEQYF. The CDR3 bases are TGTGCCAGCAAGGGACAGGGGCCAGACGAGCAGTACTTC.

The J gene is TRBJ1-6, the V gene TRBV6-1; possibly TRBD1 for D (6 bases). V was cut by 2 bases and J by 9 bases, with 17 bases left in between. The CDR3 consists of 16 residues. Germline assignment: CDR1 MNHNS and CDR2 SASEGT. The CDR3 DNA is TGTGCCAGCAGTGAACTCGGGGGGGCGGCGGGTTCACCCCTCCACTTT. It specifies CASSELGGAAGSPLHF.

The J gene is TRBJ2-5, the V gene TRBV2; D is possibly TRBD2 (6 bases). CDR1 is SNHLY and CDR2 is FYNNEI in the germline V gene. The length of the CDR3 is 13 residues. V lost 6 bases, J lost 7 bases, and 15 bases lay in between. The CDR3 bases are TGTGCCAGCAGCGGAGCGGGCACGGGGACCCAGTACTTC. It yields the protein CASSGAGTGTQYF.

The chain links TRBV4-1 to TRBJ1-5; unclear D gene. The CDR3 contains 13 residues. V gave up 6 bases and J gave up 0 bases, with 6 bases separating them. Germline CDR1 reads MGHRA; CDR2 reads YSYEKL. In DNA form, the CDR3 reads TGCGCCAGCAGGGAGGGTAGCAATCAGCCCCAGCATTTT. This encodes CASREGSNQPQHF.

This chain joins TRBV4-2 and TRBJ1-6, with 10 positions matching TRBD1. Germline V gene sequence: CDR1 LGHNA, CDR2 YNFKEQ. The CDR3 extends over 16 amino acids. J lost 8 bases, V lost 0 bases, and 4 bases had no gene match. DNA of the CDR3: TGTGCCAGCAGCCAAGACCCCGGGACAGGGGATTCACCCCTCCACTTT. Protein: CASSQDPGTGDSPLHF.

V and J are TRBV6-6 and TRBJ1-2; no definite D call. Germline values: CDR1 MNHNY, CDR2 SVGAGI (reference sequence). V lost 0 bases to trimming and J lost 6 bases, with 17 bases between them. The CDR3 consists of 16 residues. CDR3 loop: CASSYSNQLAADGYTF. The CDR3 region has the DNA TGTGCCAGCAGTTACTCGAATCAGCTAGCGGCGGATGGCTACACCTTC.